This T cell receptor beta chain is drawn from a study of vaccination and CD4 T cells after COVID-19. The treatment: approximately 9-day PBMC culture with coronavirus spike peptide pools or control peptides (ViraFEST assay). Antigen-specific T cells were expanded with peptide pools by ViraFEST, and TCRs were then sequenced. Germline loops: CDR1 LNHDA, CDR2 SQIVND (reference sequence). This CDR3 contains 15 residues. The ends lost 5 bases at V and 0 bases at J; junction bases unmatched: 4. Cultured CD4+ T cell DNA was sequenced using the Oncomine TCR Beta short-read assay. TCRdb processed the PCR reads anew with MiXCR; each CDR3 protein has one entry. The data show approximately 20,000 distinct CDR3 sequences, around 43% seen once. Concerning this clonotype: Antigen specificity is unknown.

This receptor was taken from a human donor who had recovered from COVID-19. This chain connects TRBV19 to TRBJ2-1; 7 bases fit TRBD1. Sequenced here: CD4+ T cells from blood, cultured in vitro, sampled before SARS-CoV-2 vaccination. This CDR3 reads CASSPDRSSYNEQFF. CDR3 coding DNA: TGTGCCAGTAGTCCGGACAGGAGCTCCTACAATGAGCAGTTCTTC.